These T cell receptor beta chains were read from a single sample in a study of T cells expressing NK-cell markers. TCRdb reanalyzed the 5' RACE reads, giving one entry per CDR3 protein sequence and no DNA. The table for this sample gives 300,000 to 450,000 distinct CDR3 sequences. Source material: blood T cells: a sorted CD56 or NKG2C T cell subset, CD4+ or CD8+ T cells, or bulk PBMC T cells (not recorded which). The receptor set was obtained from a man between 18 and 69 years old in good health. The CDR3 runs from the conserved cysteine through the conserved F or W. Fields, in order: V gene, clone size, J gene, CDR3 protein. Size is stated for part of the rows, as once, few or many counts, or as a class when the clone is expanded.

TRBV9	-	TRBJ2-2	CASSVRTASNTGELFF
TRBV7-6	medium-sized	TRBJ2-3	CASRQGQESTDTQYF
TRBV5-6	-	TRBJ2-7	CASSLIGSSSGYVSPYEQYF
TRBV5-1	-	TRBJ2-7	CASSRRADNSYEQYF
TRBV7-8	-	TRBJ1-5	CASSHSSRGVGQPQHF
TRBV24-1	-	TRBJ1-2	CATSDLDAGYTF
TRBV20-1	-	TRBJ2-7	CSARKAGSLYEQYF
TRBV19	-	TRBJ2-1	CASRTQGASVEQFF
TRBV6-5	-	TRBJ2-7	CASKLDRGASYEQYF
TRBV25-1	-	TRBJ1-1	CASSEFGRSTEAFF
TRBV5-1	-	TRBJ2-7	CASSIGLNPTQYEQYF
TRBV2	-	TRBJ1-2	CASSASGALGYTF
TRBV6-1	-	TRBJ2-3	CASSDWSGGTDTQYF
TRBV6-1	-	TRBJ2-1	CASSQVVRQFF
TRBV5-3	-	TRBJ1-4	CARSPTPRVLNEKLFF
TRBV7-2	-	TRBJ1-4	CASSPSGGFEKLFF
TRBV25-1	-	TRBJ1-6	CASSALGRSPLHF
TRBV12-3/TRBV12-4	-	TRBJ2-7	CASRGYGGGASKSYEQYF
TRBV18	-	TRBJ2-7	CASSPRQTGGRYEQYF
TRBV20-1	-	TRBJ2-2	CSAPRRDRGPGELFF